Described below is a single T cell receptor (beta chain) sequence and its context. Antigen specificity is unknown. Only in-frame clones appear in the TCRdb table, and some are missing; sequencing was by immunoSEQ multiplex PCR. The data contain tens of thousands of clones, 81% of them singletons. CDR1 is WSHSY, CDR2 SAAADI, per germline. The length of the CDR3 is 13 residues. Trimming removed 6 bases at V and 5 bases at J, with 14 bases between. The sample belongs to a study of OX40 agonist ivuxolimab in advanced cancers. Overall study results and limits: Those patients achieving a partial response at 0.1-3.0 mg/kg showed among the lowest clonal expansion. Among the nonresponders, some also had low normalized T-cell clonal expansion.

The investigators sampled blood at baseline, at cycle 4 day 1, and at cycle 7 day 1. The V gene is TRBV10-2, the J gene TRBJ2-7; D gene uncertain. The clonotype comes from an adult with an advanced solid tumor such as melanoma, head and neck, liver or kidney cancer. The starting material was CD4+ or CD8+ T cells sorted from blood, obtained in a trial of the OX40 agonist ivuxolimab. The CDR3 region has the DNA TGCGCCAGCAGGCCAAGACCGACCGACGAGCAGTACTTC. The encoded protein is CASRPRPTDEQYF.